The 3 T cell receptor beta chains in this list originate from one sample, sequenced in a study of T cells after yellow fever vaccination. One entry per CDR3 protein, called by TCRdb with MiXCR from the 5' RACE reads. Here the sample spans approximately 580,000 distinct CDR3 sequences, around 16% being singletons. The sequences come from PBMCs, collected about 5 days after the first yellow fever vaccination. Receptors were obtained from a man between 18 and 29 years old who received the YFV17D yellow fever vaccine.

This clonotype has a count of ten or more. The chain is built from TRBV18 and TRBJ2-3; the D is unclear. Trimming shortened V by 2 bases and J by 2 bases, and 2 bases separated the two germline ends. CDR3 size: 12 residues. Germline values: CDR1 KGHSH, CDR2 LQKENI. This CDR3 is CASSPITDTQYF. CDR3 DNA: TGTGCCAGCTCACCAATCACAGATACGCAGTATTTT.

This chain connects TRBV7-2 to TRBJ2-2; D call uncertain. CDR3 size: 13 residues. V was shortened by 10 bases and J by 5 bases, with 14 bases between the two germline ends. CDR1 SGHTA and CDR2 FQGNSA come from the germline V gene. The CDR3 is CATSPVFTGELFF. CDR3 in DNA: TGTGCCACTAGTCCCGTATTTACCGGGGAGCTGTTTTTT.

This rearrangement joins TRBV19 to TRBJ1-1; D ambiguous. The CDR3 has 14 amino acids. Trimming left V 3 bases short and J 0 bases short, with 8 bases between. The germline CDR1 and CDR2 sequences are LNHDA and SQIVND (reference sequence). CDR3 region: CASSIKSMNTEAFF. CDR3 nucleotide sequence: TGTGCCAGTAGTATTAAGTCCATGAACACTGAAGCTTTCTTT. The full variable domain, in which reference TRBV19 and TRBJ1-1 provide the parts outside the CDR3, is DGGITQSPKYLFRKEGQNVTLSCEQNLNHDAMYWYRQDPGQGLRLIYYSQIVNDFQKGDIAEGYSVSREKKESFPLTVTSAQKNPTAFYLCASSIKSMNTEAFFGQGTRLTVV.